This T cell receptor beta chain was sequenced in a study of T cells of healthy individuals. CDR3 length: 16 residues. Losses at the gene ends were 4 bases for V and 1 base for J; bases not matched to a gene: 10. Looked up from germline, CDR1 is SQVTM and CDR2 is ANQGSEA. This clonotype was observed at least ten times. One entry per CDR3 protein, called by TCRdb with MiXCR from the 5' RACE reads. The table has nearly 100,000 distinct CDR3 sequences, 17% seen once. The V gene is TRBV29-1, the J gene TRBJ2-3; TRBD1 matches at 8 bases. This receptor was obtained from a human donor in good health. The chain's CDR3 is CSVARTGTSGTDTQYF. In nucleotides, the CDR3 is TGCAGCGTTGCCCGGACAGGGACCTCAGGCACAGATACGCAGTATTTT.